The entry below describes one T cell receptor (beta chain). This sample was included in a study of blood T cell repertoires in COVID-19. Method: immunoSEQ multiplex PCR; TCRdb's copy keeps in-frame clones and lacks some. The data contain more than 350,000 clones, more than 75% of them singletons. The CDR3 has 14 amino acids. V was cut by 4 bases and J by 2 bases, with 11 bases left in between. The V gene's germline CDR1 is LGHDT and CDR2 YNNKEL (reference sequence). V gene TRBV3-1 (or the pseudogene TRBV3-2) combines with J gene TRBJ1-2, with a weak D call TRBD1 (6 bases). The TCR was taken from a woman between 45 and 65 years old who had recovered from COVID-19. The sequenced material came from PBMCs or T cells enriched from blood (not recorded which). CDR3 nucleotides: TGTGCCAGCAGCCGCCGGGACACGAACTATGGCTACACCTTC. As protein: CASSRRDTNYGYTF.